This paragraph reports one T cell receptor beta chain. TCRdb re-called the 5' RACE reads; every CDR3 protein appears as one record, without DNA. Here the sample table reports around 470,000 distinct CDR3 sequences. The sample originates from a study of T cells expressing NK-cell markers. Turning to the study itself: The authors derived TCR beta repertoires from sorted CD3+CD56+NKG2C+, CD3+CD56+NKG2C- and CD3+CD56-NKG2C+ T cells.

The CDR3 sequence is 14 residues long. The germline gives CDR1 SEHNR, CDR2 FQNEAQ (reference sequence). The clonotype comes from a woman in her forties or fifties in good health. This chain joins TRBV7-9 and TRBJ2-3; TCRdb picks TRBD1, but there is no DNA to check that call. The sample was blood T cells: a sorted CD56 or NKG2C T cell subset, CD4+ or CD8+ T cells, or bulk PBMC T cells (not recorded which). CDR3: CASGDRGRADTQYF.